The entry below gives a single T cell receptor beta chain sequence along with its context. Which antigen it targets is not known. No base qualities exist here, and no much larger clone lies one base off it. Library preparation employed the immunoSEQ multiplex PCR assay. TCRdb took over this immuneACCESS table, retaining in-frame rearrangements with V and J assigned. Such tables are incomplete; in checked studies, under half of the missing clones stem from an unresolved V gene, and the remainder is unexplained. A total of over 65,000 clones appear in this sample, approximately 93% of them only once. Clones ranked in the top ten supply around 0.25% of the sample. The data were obtained in a study of technical replicates of blood from a few donors (dated by TCRdb to 2016 to 2017). The germline V gene provides CDR1 MGHRA and CDR2 YSYEKL. From its cysteine to its phenylalanine, the CDR3 spans 18 amino acids. The only DNA kept is the CDR3, 54 bases in frame from the first base. V is shortened by 3 bases, J by 6 bases, and the region joining them spans 23 bases.

This TCR was sampled from a human donor in good health. The sequencing sample was made of T cells isolated from PBMCs. The chain is encoded by TRBV4-1 joined to TRBJ1-4; the D gene remains uncertain. The sequenced DNA is TGCGCCAGCAGCCACGGAGAGCTTCGTGACCTCCGGGATGAAAAACTGTTTTTT. This sequence encodes CASSHGELRDLRDEKLFF.